A selection of T cell receptor beta chains follows, all from one sample in a study of blood T cell repertoires in COVID-19. The assay was immunoSEQ multiplex PCR, and TCRdb's table has in-frame clones only and misses some. The sample contains about 180,000 clones, approximately 80% of which appear only once. Input material: PBMCs or T cells enriched from blood (not recorded which). These receptors were obtained from a man in his fifties or sixties who had been exposed to COVID-19. The CDR3 runs from the conserved cysteine through the conserved F or W. Fields, in order: V gene, J gene, clone size, D gene, CDR3 protein, CDR3 DNA. A D gene is named only where the DNA matches it firmly. Clone size is shown for a subset of rows, as once, few, many or a class of expanded clone.

TRBV28,TRBJ2-7,NA,NA,CASSFPGAGNLGEQYF,TGTGCCAGCAGTTTCCCAGGGGCAGGGAACTTGGGGGAGCAGTACTTC
TRBV7-2,TRBJ2-3,NA,TRBD2,CASSFSGTRTDTQYF,TGTGCCAGCAGCTTTAGCGGGACGCGCACAGATACGCAGTATTTT
TRBV3-1/TRBV3-2,TRBJ2-7,few,NA,CASSQAPRLEQYF,TGTGCCAGCAGCCAAGCCCCTAGACTCGAGCAGTACTTC
TRBV27,TRBJ2-2,once,NA,CASSWQRYTGELFF,TGTGCCAGCAGTTGGCAGCGTTACACCGGGGAGCTGTTTTTT
TRBV7-2,TRBJ1-1,NA,NA,CASSLTPTTEAFF,TGTGCCAGCAGCTTAACACCAACCACTGAAGCTTTCTTT
TRBV21-1,TRBJ1-1,NA,NA,CASSARVYTEAFF,TGTGCCAGCAGCGCCAGGGTTTACACTGAAGCTTTCTTT
TRBV12-3/TRBV12-4,TRBJ1-5,NA,NA,CASTRGRGQPQHF,TGTGCCAGCACCCGAGGACGGGGTCAGCCCCAGCATTTT
TRBV3-1/TRBV3-2,TRBJ1-6,few,NA,CASSPRGGSPLHF,TGTGCCAGCAGCCCAAGAGGGGGTTCACCCCTCCACTTT
TRBV7-9,TRBJ1-5,NA,TRBD1,CASSFGDRGDQPQHF,TGTGCCAGCAGCTTCGGGGACAGGGGCGATCAGCCCCAGCATTTT
TRBV10-2,TRBJ2-7,many,NA,CASSDSRWYEQYF,TGCGCCAGCAGTGACAGTCGATGGTACGAGCAGTACTTC
TRBV7-2,TRBJ2-5,NA,TRBD2,CASSLTSSGWETQYF,TGTGCCAGCAGCTTAACCTCTAGCGGGTGGGAGACCCAGTACTTC